What follows is one TCR beta chain and its context. Its antigen is not yet known. Per-nucleotide qualities are absent, and no much larger clonotype sits a single base away. CD8 naive samples were CD45RO-negative cells positively selected for CCR7, giving a CD45RA+CCR7+ population that excluded TemRA cells. The donors were healthy, HIV-negative adults who had no recently reported acute infections or vaccinations. Only Caucasian adults living in Nashville, Tennessee, USA were represented among the donors. Blood was obtained by leukapheresis, after which PBMCs were separated by Ficoll-Histopaque density gradient centrifugation and cryopreserved in liquid nitrogen vapor phase. Purity and quantity of every magnetically sorted T cell population were checked by analytical flow cytometry. Genomic DNA was isolated from each sorted fraction and quantified by UV absorbance on a Nanodrop 2000c. Using the deep immunoSEQ assay, TCR CDR3 regions were amplified from genomic DNA by multiplex PCR. Genomic DNA extracted from each cell subset was distributed evenly over all wells of several immunoSEQ 96-well plates, and each plate served as one replicate. Each replicate PCR for sorted subsets received around 200 ng genomic DNA, equal to about 30,000 T cell genomes. Purified libraries were quantified with a Qubit 3.0 fluorometer, sized on a Bioanalyzer 2100, and re-quantified with the KAPA Library Quantification kit. Every immunoSEQ 96-well plate was sequenced on a separate single-read 150-cycle Illumina NextSeq 550 flow cell. In the original analysis: Because the immunoSEQ output held only junctional sequences and lacked quality scores, the filtering could not match the filtering applied to full-length reads. To assign V/J genes and CDR3, sequences were annotated using PyIR, a Python wrapper for IgBLAST v1.9, with IMGT germline references. Reads were removed for weak V/J assignments (E-value above 1e-6), missing CDR3, stop codons, out-of-frame junctions, or ambiguous translated residues. V3J clonotypes were defined by identical inferred V gene, J gene, and CDR3 amino acid sequence. Percentage overlap between repertoires was computed as shared unique clonotypes divided by the size of the smaller repertoire. Repertoire richness was assessed with RTK rarefaction, the Chao1 estimator, and Recon v2.1 estimates of unobserved clonotypes. Generation probabilities for all TCRbeta clonotypes obtained by the gDNA method from a handful of donors were computed using OLGA. Not all clones reach the TCRdb copy of this immuneACCESS table, which keeps in-frame sequences only. Checked studies attribute under half of the gap to unresolved V genes and leave the rest unexplained. V, J and clone size derive from that table, while D and trimming were established from the DNA sequence. Present in this sample are approximately 2,200,000 clones, 85% to 95% of which were seen just once. The ten biggest clones cover over 1.5% of the sample.

This specimen belongs to a study of shared clonotypes between healthy human individuals (dated by TCRdb to 2018 to 2021). Concerning the study at large: Two women and a few men aged 18 to 49 years were included in the cohort. For each donor, CD4 naive and CD4 memory were each given three plates, CD8 naive was given two plates, and CD8 memory was given one plate. The study deeply sequenced blood TCR repertoires of several healthy adults to estimate repertoire size and the extent of clonotype sharing between individuals. To increase sequencing depth and limit assay-specific biases, different laboratories used diverse techniques to prepare libraries and sequence TCR repertoires. Each donor's leukapheresis produced roughly between roughly 0.85 and 10 billion PBMCs.

Beyond this particular receptor, the publication reports: Sharing across a handful of donors was observed for 5% to 6.5% of naive CD4, over 3% of naive CD8, 2% to 2.5% of memory CD4, and around 0.42% of memory CD8 clonotypes. Because the study included only a small number of donors, the genetic and exposure-history diversity represented was limited. Pairwise subsampling indicated that sequencing depth was expected to affect the degree of clonotype sharing among donors. Incomplete sequencing was indicated by rarefaction of sorted-subset datasets, despite the large sequencing depth. Compared with non-shared clonotypes, the clonotypes found in all four sorted-subset donors had higher generation probabilities. Estimated clonotype richness was generally larger for naive than for memory subsets. Sampling was restricted to blood, and TCR repertoires in tissue are likely to differ from TCR repertoires in blood.

In the germline V gene (reference sequence), CDR1 corresponds to GTSNPN and CDR2 to SVGIG. Including the terminal cysteine and phenylalanine, the CDR3 comprises 14 residues. Of the read, only the CDR3 DNA is kept; its 42 bases are in frame from base 1. Trimming removed 5 bases from V and 4 bases from J; the gene matches leave 8 bases unexplained. The sequenced sample was naive CD8+ T cells from PBMCs. In the paper's terms, the cell subset or site label means: CD45RA+CCR7+. This clonotype originated in a man younger than 35 in good health. Some clones in this sample may be carry-over from other donors' samples. This receptor chain uses TRBV30 and TRBJ2-1, with 7 bases aligning to TRBD1. The DNA sequence is TGTGCCTGGTCTGCCGGGACAGCTTACAATGAGCAGTTCTTC. Translated, it reads CAWSAGTAYNEQFF.